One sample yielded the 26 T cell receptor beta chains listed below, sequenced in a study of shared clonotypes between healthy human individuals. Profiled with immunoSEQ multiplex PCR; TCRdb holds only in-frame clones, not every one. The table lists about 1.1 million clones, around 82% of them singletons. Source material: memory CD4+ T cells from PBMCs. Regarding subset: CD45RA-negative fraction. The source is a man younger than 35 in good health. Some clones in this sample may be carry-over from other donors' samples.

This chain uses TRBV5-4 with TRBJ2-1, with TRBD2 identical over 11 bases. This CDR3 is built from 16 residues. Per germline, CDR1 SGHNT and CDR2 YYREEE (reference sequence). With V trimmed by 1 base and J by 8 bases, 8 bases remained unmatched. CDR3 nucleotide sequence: TGTGCCAGCAGCTTGACTAGCGGGAGTGGAGGCGATGAGCAGTTCTTC. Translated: CASSLTSGSGGDEQFF.

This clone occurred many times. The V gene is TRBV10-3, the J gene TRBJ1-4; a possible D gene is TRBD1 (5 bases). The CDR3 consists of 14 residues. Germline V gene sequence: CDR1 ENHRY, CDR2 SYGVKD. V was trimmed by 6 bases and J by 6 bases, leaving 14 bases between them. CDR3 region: CAIRGTGADEKLFF. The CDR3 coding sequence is TGTGCCATCAGGGGGACCGGTGCCGATGAAAAACTGTTTTTT.

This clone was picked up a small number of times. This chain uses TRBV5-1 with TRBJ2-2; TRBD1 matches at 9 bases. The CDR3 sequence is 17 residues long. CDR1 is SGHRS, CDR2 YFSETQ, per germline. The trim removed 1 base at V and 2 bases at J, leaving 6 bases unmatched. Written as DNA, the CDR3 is TGCGCCAGCAGCTTGAGTGGACAGGGGTTCAACACCGGGGAGCTGTTTTTT. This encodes CASSLSGQGFNTGELFF. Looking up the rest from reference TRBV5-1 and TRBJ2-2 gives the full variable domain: KAGVTQTPRYLIKTRGQQVTLSCSPISGHRSVSWYQQTPGQGLQFLFEYFSETQRNKGNFPGRFSGRQFSNSRSEMNVSTLELGDSALYLCASSLSGQGFNTGELFFGEGSRLTVL.

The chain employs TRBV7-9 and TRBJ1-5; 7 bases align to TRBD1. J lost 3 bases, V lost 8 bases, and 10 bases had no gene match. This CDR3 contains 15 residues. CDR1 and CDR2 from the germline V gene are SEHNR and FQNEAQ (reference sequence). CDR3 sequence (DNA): TGTGCCAGCCGGGCTGGACAGGACGCCAATCAGCCCCAGCATTTT. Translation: CASRAGQDANQPQHF.

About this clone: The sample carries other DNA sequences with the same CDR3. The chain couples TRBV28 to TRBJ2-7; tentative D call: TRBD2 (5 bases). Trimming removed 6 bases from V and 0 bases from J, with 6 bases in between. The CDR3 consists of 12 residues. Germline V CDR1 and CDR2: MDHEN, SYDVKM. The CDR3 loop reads CASRGSSYEQYF. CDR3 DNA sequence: TGTGCCAGCAGGGGGAGCTCCTACGAGCAGTACTTC.

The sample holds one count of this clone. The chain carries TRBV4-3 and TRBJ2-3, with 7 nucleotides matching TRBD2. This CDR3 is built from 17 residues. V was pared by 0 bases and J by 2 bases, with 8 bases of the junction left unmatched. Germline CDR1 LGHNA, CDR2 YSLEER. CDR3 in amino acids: CASSQDFPSGDTDTQYF. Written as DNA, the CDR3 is TGCGCCAGCAGCCAAGATTTCCCTAGCGGTGACACAGATACGCAGTATTTT.

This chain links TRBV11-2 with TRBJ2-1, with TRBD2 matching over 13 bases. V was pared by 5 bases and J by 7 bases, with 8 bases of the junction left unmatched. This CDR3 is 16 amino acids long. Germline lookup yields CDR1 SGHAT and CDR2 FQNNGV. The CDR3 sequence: CASSPGTSGIVNEQFF. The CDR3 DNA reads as TGTGCCAGCAGCCCCGGGACTAGCGGGATTGTAAATGAGCAGTTCTTC. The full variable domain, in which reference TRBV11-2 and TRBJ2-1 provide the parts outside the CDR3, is EAGVAQSPRYKIIEKRQSVAFWCNPISGHATLYWYQQILGQGPKLLIQFQNNGVVDDSQLPKDRFSAERLKGVDSTLKIQPAKLEDSAVYLCASSPGTSGIVNEQFFGPGTRLTVL.

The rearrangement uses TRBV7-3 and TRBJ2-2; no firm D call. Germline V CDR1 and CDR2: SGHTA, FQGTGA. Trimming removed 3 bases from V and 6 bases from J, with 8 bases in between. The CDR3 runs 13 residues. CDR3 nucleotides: TGTGCCAGCAGCTTGATACGATCCGGGGAGCTGTTTTTT. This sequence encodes CASSLIRSGELFF. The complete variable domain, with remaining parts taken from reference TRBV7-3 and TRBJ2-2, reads GAGVSQTPSNKVTEKGKYVELRCDPISGHTALYWYRQSLGQGPEFLIYFQGTGAADDSGLPNDRFFAVRPEGSVSTLKIQRTERGDSAVYLCASSLIRSGELFFGEGSRLTVL.

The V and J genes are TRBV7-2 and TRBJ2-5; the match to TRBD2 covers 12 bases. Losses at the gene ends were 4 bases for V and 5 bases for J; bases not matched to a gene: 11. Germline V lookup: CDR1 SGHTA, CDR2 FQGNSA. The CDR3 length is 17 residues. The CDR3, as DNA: TGTGCCAGCAGCTCGGGACTAGCGGGCAGGACAGGGGAGACCCAGTACTTC. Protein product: CASSSGLAGRTGETQYF.

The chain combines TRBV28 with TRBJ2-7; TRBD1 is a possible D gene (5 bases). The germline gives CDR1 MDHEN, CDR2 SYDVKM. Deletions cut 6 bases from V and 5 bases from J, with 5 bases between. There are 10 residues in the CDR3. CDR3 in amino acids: CASSRDEQYF. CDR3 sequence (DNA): TGTGCCAGCAGCAGGGACGAGCAGTACTTC.

The CDR3 nucleotides are TGTGCCAGCCCGAAAGGACTAGCGGGAGTTGTTGAGCAGTTCTTC. Its protein product is CASPKGLAGVVEQFF. This chain joins TRBV27 and TRBJ2-1, with TRBD2 matching over 13 bases. The CDR3 loop spans 15 amino acids. CDR1 is MNHEY and CDR2 is SMNVEV in the germline V gene (reference sequence). Trimming took 8 bases from V and 9 from J; bases not matched to a gene: 10.

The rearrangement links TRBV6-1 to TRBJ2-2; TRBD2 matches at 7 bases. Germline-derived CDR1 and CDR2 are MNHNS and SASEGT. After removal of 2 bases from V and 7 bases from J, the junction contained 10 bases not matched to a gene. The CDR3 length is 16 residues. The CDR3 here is CASSEFAGANGGELFF. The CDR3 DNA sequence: TGTGCCAGCAGTGAATTCGCGGGAGCAAACGGCGGGGAGCTGTTTTTT.

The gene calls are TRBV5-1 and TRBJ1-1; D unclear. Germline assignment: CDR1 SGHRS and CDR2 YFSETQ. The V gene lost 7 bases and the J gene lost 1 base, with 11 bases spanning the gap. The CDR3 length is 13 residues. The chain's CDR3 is CASFGPGNTEAFF. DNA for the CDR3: TGCGCCAGCTTCGGGCCTGGGAACACTGAAGCTTTCTTT.

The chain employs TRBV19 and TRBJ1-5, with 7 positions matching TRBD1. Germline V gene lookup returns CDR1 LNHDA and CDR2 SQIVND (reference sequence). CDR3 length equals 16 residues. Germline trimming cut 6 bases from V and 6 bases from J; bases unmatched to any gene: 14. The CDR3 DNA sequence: TGTGCCAGTAGACCCAACCGGGACAGACTCAGTCAGCCCCAGCATTTT. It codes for CASRPNRDRLSQPQHF.

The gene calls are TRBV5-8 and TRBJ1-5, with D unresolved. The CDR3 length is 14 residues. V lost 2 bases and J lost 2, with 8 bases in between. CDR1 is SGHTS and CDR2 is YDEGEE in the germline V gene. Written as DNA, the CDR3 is TGTGCCAGCAGCTTCCAAGCGGGCAATCAGCCCCAGCATTTT. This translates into CASSFQAGNQPQHF.

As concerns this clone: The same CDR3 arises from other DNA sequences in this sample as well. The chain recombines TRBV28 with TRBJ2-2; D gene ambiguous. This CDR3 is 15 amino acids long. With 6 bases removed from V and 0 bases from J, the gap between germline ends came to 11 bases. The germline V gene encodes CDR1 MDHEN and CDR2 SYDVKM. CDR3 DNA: TGTGCCAGCAGACCAGGTGGCTCGAACACCGGGGAGCTGTTTTTT. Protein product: CASRPGGSNTGELFF. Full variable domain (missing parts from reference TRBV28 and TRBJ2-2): DVKVTQSSRYLVKRTGEKVFLECVQDMDHENMFWYRQDPGLGLRLIYFSYDVKMKEKGDIPEGYSVSREKKERFSLILESASTNQTSMYLCASRPGGSNTGELFFGEGSRLTVL.

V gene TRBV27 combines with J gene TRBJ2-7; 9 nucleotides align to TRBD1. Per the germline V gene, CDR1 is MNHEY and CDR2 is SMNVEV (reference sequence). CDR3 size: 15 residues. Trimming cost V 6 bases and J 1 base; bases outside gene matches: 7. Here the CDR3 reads CASSGDRGISYEQYF. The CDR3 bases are TGTGCCAGCAGCGGTGACAGGGGGATTTCCTACGAGCAGTACTTC.

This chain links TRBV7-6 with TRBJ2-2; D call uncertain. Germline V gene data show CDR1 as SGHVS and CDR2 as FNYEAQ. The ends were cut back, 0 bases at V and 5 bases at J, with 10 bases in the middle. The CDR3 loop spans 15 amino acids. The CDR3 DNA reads TGTGCCAGCAGCTTAGCAGGGTACGGGACCGGGGAGCTGTTTTTT. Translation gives CASSLAGYGTGELFF.

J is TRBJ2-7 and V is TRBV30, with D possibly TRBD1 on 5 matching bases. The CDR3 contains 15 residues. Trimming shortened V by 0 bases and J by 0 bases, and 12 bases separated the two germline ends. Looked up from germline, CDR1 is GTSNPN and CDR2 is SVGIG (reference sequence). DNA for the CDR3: TGTGCCTGGAGTGTAGGTGGAACAGGCTCCTACGAGCAGTACTTC. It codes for CAWSVGGTGSYEQYF.

The CDR3 DNA is TGTGCCAGCGCAGTGAGGCGGGACACTGAAGCTTTCTTT. This gives the protein CASAVRRDTEAFF. The chain carries TRBV28 and TRBJ1-1, with D unclear. The CDR3 is made up of 13 amino acids. CDR1 MDHEN and CDR2 SYDVKM come from the germline V gene. V lost 8 bases and J 3 bases, leaving 13 bases between the germline ends.

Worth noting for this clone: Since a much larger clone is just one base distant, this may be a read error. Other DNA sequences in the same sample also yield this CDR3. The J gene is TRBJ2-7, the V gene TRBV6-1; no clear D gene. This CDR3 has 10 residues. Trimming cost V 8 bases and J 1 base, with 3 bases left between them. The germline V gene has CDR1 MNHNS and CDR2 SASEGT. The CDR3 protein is CASASYEQYF. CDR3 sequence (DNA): TGTGCCAGCGCATCCTACGAGCAGTACTTC.

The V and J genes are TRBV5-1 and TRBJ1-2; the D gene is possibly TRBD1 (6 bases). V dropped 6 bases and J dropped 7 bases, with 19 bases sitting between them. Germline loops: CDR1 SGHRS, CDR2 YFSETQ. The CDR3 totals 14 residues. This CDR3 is CASTGGPGTGGYTF. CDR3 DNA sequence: TGCGCCAGCACCGGGGGCCCAGGGACCGGTGGCTACACCTTC.

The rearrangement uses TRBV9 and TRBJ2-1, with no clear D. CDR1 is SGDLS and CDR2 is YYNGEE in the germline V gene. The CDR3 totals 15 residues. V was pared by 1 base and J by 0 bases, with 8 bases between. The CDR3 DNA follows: TGTGCCAGCAGCGTAAGAGACGGCTCCTACAATGAGCAGTTCTTC. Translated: CASSVRDGSYNEQFF.

CDR3 amino acids: CASSQAGPRDTQYF. As DNA, the CDR3 is TGTGCCAGCAGCCAAGCGGGACCACGGGATACGCAGTATTTT. The V and J genes are TRBV14 and TRBJ2-3; perhaps D is TRBD1 or TRBD2 (5 bases each). The CDR3 consists of 14 residues. Germline V gives CDR1 SGHDN, CDR2 FVKESK. V shed 1 base and J shed 6 bases, with 11 bases lying between them.

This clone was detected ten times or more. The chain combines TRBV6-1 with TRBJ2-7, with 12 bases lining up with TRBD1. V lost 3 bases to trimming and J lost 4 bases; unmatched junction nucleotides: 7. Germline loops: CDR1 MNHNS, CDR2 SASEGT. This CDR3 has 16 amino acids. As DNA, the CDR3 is TGTGCCAGCAGTGACTACCGGGACAGGGGGCTGTACGAGCAGTACTTC. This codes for CASSDYRDRGLYEQYF.

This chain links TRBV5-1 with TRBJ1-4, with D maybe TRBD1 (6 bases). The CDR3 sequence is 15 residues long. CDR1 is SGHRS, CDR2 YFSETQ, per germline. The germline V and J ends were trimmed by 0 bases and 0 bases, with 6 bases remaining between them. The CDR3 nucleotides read TGCGCCAGCAGCTTGGAGGGGGCAACTAATGAAAAACTGTTTTTT. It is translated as CASSLEGATNEKLFF.